These T cell receptor beta chains were read from a single sample in a study of cytomegalovirus exposure and HLA in healthy donors. Profiled with immunoSEQ multiplex PCR; TCRdb holds only in-frame clones, not every one. The sample has under 150,000 clones, about 78% seen once. The specimen sequenced was PBMCs. The receptors derive from a man in his forties or fifties in good health and CMV-seronegative. The CDR3 runs from the conserved cysteine through the conserved F or W. The order of the fields is clone size, V gene, D gene, J gene, CDR3 protein, CDR3 DNA. A D gene is named only where the DNA matches it firmly. Clone size is not always given. Where it is, it says once, few, many or a class for expanded clones.

size: once
V: TRBV10-1
D: TRBD2
J: TRBJ2-1
CDR3: CASSESRRGGEQFF
DNA: TGCGCCAGCAGTGAGTCTCGACGGGGGGGTGAGCAGTTCTTC

size: .
V: TRBV7-2
D: TRBD2
J: TRBJ2-1
CDR3: CASRLAARRANEQFF
DNA: TGTGCCAGCAGACTAGCGGCCAGGCGGGCGAATGAGCAGTTCTTC

size: .
V: TRBV5-4
D: TRBD2
J: TRBJ2-2
CDR3: CASSQSGGGITGELFF
DNA: TGTGCCAGCAGCCAATCGGGGGGGGGTATCACCGGGGAGCTGTTTTTT

size: .
V: TRBV6-5
D: TRBD2
J: TRBJ2-7
CDR3: CATGGGRREQYF
DNA: TGTGCCACCGGGGGGGGGCGTCGTGAGCAGTACTTC

size: once
V: TRBV29-1
D: .
J: TRBJ2-5
CDR3: CSVANRSTQETQYF
DNA: TGCAGCGTTGCTAACAGATCGACACAAGAGACCCAGTACTTC

size: .
V: TRBV28
D: TRBD2
J: TRBJ2-1
CDR3: CASSPLAAPGEQFF
DNA: TGTGCCAGCAGTCCACTAGCGGCCCCGGGTGAGCAGTTCTTC

size: .
V: TRBV7-2
D: TRBD1
J: TRBJ1-5
CDR3: CASSSGDRGSFQPQHF
DNA: TGTGCCAGCAGCTCAGGGGACAGGGGTAGCTTTCAGCCCCAGCATTTT

size: .
V: TRBV18
D: .
J: TRBJ2-1
CDR3: CASSPAMEGDYNEQFF
DNA: TGTGCCAGCTCACCGGCAATGGAAGGAGATTATAATGAGCAGTTCTTC

size: .
V: TRBV28
D: TRBD1
J: TRBJ1-3
CDR3: CASSPGQGVSGNTIYF
DNA: TGTGCCAGCAGTCCAGGACAGGGGGTCTCTGGAAACACCATATATTTT

size: .
V: TRBV7-3
D: .
J: TRBJ2-1
CDR3: CASSLTSSRYNEQFF
DNA: TGTGCCAGCAGCTTAACTAGCAGTCGGTACAATGAGCAGTTCTTC

size: .
V: TRBV7-8
D: TRBD1
J: TRBJ2-7
CDR3: CASSLGETGPYEQYF
DNA: TGTGCCAGCAGCTTAGGAGAGACAGGGCCGTACGAGCAGTACTTC

size: .
V: TRBV29-1
D: .
J: TRBJ2-2
CDR3: CSAETGANTGELFF
DNA: TGCAGCGCCGAGACAGGCGCGAACACCGGGGAGCTGTTTTTT

size: .
V: TRBV4-2
D: TRBD2
J: TRBJ2-7
CDR3: CASSQEGTSGSYEQYF
DNA: TGTGCCAGCAGCCAAGAGGGGACTAGCGGCTCCTACGAGCAGTACTTC